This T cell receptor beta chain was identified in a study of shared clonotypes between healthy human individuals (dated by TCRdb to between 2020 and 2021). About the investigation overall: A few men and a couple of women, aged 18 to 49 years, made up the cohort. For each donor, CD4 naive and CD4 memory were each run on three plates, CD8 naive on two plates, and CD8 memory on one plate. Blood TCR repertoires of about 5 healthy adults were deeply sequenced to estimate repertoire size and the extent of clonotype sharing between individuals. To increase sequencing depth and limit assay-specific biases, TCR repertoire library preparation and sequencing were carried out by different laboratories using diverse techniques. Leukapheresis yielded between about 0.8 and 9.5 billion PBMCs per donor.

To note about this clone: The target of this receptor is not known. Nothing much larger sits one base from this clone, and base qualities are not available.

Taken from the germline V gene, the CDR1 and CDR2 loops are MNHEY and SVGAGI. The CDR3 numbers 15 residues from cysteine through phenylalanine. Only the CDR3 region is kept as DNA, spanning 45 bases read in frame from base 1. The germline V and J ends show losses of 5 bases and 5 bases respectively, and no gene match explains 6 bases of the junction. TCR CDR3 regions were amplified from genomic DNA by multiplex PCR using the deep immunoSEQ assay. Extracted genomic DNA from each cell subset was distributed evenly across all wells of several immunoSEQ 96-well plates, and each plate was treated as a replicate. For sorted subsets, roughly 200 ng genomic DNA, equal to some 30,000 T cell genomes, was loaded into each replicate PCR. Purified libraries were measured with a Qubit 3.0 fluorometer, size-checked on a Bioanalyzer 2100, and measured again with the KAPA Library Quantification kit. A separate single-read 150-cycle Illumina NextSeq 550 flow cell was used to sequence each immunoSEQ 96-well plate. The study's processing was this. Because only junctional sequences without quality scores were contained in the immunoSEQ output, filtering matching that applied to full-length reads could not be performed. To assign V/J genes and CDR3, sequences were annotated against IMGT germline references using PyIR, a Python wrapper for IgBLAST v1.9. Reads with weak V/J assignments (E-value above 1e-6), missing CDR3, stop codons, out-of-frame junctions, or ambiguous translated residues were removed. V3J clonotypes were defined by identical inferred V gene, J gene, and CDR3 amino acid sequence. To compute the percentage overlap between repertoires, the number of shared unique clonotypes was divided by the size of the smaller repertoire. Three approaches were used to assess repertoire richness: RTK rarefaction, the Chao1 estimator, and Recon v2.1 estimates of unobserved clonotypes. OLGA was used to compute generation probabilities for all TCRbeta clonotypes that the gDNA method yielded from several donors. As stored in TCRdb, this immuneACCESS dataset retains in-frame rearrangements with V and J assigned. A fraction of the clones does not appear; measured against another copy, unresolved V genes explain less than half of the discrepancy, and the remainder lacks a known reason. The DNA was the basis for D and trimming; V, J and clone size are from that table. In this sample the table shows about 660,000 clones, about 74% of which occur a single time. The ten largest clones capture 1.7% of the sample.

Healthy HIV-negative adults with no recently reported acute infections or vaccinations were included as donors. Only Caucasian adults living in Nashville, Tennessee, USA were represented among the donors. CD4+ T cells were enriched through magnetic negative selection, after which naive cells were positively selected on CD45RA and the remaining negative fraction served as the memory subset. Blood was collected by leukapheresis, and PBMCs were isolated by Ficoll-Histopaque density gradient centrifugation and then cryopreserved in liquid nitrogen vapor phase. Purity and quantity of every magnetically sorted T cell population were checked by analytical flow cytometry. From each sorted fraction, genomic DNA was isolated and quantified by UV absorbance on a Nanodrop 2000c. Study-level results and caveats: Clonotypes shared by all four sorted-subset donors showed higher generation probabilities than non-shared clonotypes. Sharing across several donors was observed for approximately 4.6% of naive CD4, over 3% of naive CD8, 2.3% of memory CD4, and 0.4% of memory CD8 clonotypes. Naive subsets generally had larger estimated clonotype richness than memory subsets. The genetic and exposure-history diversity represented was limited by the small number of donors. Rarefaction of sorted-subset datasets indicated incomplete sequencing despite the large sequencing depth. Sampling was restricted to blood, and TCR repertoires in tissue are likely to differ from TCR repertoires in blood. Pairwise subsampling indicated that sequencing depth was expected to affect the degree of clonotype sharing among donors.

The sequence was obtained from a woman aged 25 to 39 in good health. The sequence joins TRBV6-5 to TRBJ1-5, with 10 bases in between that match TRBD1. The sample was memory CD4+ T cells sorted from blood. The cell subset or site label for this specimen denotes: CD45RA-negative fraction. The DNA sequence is TGTGCCAGCAGTCGGACAGGGGGGGGAGATCAGCCCCAGCATTTT. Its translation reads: CASSRTGGGDQPQHF.